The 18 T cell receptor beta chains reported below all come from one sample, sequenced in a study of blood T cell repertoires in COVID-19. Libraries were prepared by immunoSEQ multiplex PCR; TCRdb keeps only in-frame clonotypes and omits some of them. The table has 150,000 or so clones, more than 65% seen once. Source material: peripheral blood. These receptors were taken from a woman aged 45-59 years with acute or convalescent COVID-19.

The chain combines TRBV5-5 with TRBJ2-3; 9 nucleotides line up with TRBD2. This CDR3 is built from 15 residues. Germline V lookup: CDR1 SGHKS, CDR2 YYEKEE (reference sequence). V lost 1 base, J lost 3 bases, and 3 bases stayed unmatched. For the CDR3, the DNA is TGTGCCAGCAGCTTGTTTGCGGGAGGGACAGATACGCAGTATTTT. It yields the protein CASSLFAGGTDTQYF.

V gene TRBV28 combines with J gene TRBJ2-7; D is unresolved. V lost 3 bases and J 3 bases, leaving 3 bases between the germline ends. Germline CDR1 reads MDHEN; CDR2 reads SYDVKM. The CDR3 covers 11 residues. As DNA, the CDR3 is TGTGCCAGCAGTTTCCACTACGAGCAGTACTTC. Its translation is CASSFHYEQYF.

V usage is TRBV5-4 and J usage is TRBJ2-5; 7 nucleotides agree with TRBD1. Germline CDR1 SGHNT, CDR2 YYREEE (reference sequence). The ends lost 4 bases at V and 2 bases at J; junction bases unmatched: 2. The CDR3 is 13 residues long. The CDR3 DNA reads TGTGCCAGCAGCCCAGGGGGTCAAGAGACCCAGTACTTC. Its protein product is CASSPGGQETQYF.

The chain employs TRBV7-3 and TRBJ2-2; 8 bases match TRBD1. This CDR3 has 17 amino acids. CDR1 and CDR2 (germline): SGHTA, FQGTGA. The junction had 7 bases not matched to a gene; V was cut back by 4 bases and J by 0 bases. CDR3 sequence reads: CASSSQGQAPNTGELFF. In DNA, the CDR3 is TGTGCCAGCAGCTCACAGGGACAGGCCCCGAACACCGGGGAGCTGTTTTTT.

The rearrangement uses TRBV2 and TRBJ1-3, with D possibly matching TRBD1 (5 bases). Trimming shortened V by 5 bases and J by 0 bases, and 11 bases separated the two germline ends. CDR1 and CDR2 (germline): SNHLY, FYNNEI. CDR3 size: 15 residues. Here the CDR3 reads CASSLSQGSGNTIYF. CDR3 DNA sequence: TGTGCCAGCAGTCTTTCTCAGGGCTCTGGAAACACCATATATTTT.

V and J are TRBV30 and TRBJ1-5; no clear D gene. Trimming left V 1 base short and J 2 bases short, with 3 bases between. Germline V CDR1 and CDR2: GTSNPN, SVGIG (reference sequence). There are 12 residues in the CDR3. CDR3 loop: CAWSAGNQPQHF. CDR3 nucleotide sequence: TGTGCCTGGAGTGCTGGCAATCAGCCCCAGCATTTT.

The CDR3 is CASSRSRDTGAFF. CDR3 in DNA: TGTGCCAGCAGCCGAAGCCGGGACACCGGGGCTTTCTTT. The chain uses TRBV14 and TRBJ1-1, with D perhaps matching TRBD1 (6 bases). V dropped 4 bases and J dropped 11 bases, with 17 bases sitting between them. The CDR3 runs to 13 residues. CDR1 and CDR2 from the germline V gene are SGHDN and FVKESK.

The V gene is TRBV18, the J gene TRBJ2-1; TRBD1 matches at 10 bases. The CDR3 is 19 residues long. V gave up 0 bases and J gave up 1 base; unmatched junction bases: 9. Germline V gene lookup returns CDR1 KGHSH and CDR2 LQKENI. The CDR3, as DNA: TGTGCCAGCTCACCACCCGTCGGGACAGGGGTAGGGTCCTACAATGAGCAGTTCTTC. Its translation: CASSPPVGTGVGSYNEQFF.

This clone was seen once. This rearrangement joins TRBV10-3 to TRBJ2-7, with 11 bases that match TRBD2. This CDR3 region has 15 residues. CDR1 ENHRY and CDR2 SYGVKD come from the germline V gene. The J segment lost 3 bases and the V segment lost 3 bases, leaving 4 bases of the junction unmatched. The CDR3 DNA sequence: TGTGCCATCAGTGAATCGACTAGCGGGAACTACGAGCAGTACTTC. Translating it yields CAISESTSGNYEQYF.

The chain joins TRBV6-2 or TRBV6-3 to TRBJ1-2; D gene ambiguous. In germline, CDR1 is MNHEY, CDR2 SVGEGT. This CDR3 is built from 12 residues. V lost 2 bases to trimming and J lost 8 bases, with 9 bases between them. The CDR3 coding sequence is TGTGCCAGCAGTTACGGGCCGATAGGCTACACCTTC. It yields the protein CASSYGPIGYTF.

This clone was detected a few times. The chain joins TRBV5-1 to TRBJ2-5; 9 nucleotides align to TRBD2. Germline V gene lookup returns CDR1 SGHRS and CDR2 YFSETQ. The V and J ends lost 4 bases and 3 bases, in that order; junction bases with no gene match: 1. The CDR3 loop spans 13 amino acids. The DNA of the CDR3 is TGCGCCAGCAGCCGGACTAGCGAAGAGACCCAGTACTTC. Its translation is CASSRTSEETQYF.

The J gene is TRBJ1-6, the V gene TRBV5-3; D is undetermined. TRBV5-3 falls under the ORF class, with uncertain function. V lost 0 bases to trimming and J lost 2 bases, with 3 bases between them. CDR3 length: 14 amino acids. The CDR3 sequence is CARSLGPYNSPLHF. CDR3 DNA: TGTGCCAGAAGCTTGGGGCCCTATAATTCACCCCTCCACTTT.

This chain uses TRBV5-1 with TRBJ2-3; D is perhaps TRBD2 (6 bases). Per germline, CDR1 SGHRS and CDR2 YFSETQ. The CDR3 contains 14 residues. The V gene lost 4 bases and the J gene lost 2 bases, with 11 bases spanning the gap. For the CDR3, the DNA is TGCGCCAGCAGCAATAGCGGTATCACAGATACGCAGTATTTT. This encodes CASSNSGITDTQYF. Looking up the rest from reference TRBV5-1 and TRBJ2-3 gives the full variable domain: KAGVTQTPRYLIKTRGQQVTLSCSPISGHRSVSWYQQTPGQGLQFLFEYFSETQRNKGNFPGRFSGRQFSNSRSEMNVSTLELGDSALYLCASSNSGITDTQYFGPGTRLTVL.

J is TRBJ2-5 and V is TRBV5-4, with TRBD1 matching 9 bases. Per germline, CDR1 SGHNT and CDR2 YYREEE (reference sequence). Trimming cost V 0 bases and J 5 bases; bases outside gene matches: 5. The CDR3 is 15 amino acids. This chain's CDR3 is CASSLAQGQGETQYF. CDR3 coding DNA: TGTGCCAGCAGCTTGGCCCAAGGACAGGGGGAGACCCAGTACTTC.

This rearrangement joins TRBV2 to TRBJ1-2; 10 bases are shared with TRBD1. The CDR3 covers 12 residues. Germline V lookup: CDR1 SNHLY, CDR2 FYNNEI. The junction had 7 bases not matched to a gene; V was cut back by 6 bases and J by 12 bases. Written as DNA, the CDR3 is TGTGCCAGCAGGGGACAGGGGCGATTACACACCTTC. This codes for CASRGQGRLHTF.

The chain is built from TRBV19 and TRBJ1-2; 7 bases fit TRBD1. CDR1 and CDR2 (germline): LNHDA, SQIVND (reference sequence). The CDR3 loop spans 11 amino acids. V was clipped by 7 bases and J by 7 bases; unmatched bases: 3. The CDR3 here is CASKGGSGYTF. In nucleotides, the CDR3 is TGTGCCAGTAAAGGGGGCAGTGGCTACACCTTC.

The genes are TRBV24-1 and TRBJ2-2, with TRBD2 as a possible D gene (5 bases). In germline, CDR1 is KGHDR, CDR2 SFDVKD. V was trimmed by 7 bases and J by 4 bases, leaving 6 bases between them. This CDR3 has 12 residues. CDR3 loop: CATSAGTGELFF. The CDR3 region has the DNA TGTGCCACCAGCGCGGGCACCGGGGAGCTGTTTTTT.

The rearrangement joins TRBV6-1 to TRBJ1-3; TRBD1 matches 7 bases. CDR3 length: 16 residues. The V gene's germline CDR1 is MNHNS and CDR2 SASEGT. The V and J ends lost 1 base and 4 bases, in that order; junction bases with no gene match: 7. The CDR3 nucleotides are TGTGCCAGCAGTGAAGTGGGAAAGGGGGCGGGAAACACCATATATTTT. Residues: CASSEVGKGAGNTIYF.